The 21 T cell receptor beta chains given below trace back to one sample, sequenced in a study of blood T cell repertoires in COVID-19. Here immunoSEQ multiplex PCR was the method, and the copy in TCRdb shows in-frame clones only, minus some. The data contain around 86,000 clones, 87% of them singletons. Material for sequencing was peripheral blood. The receptors originated from an elderly woman with acute or convalescent COVID-19.

This clone was detected only once. The chain combines TRBV19 with TRBJ1-5; D call uncertain. Germline V lookup: CDR1 LNHDA, CDR2 SQIVND (reference sequence). CDR3 size: 14 residues. V lost 9 bases to trimming and J lost 5 bases, with 17 bases between them. CDR3 protein: CASGSRVPHQPQHF. CDR3 DNA: TGTGCCAGCGGTTCTCGGGTTCCTCATCAGCCCCAGCATTTT.

The CDR3 is CASSGIGTSGRYEQFF. The CDR3 nucleotides read TGTGCCAGCAGTGGGATCGGGACTAGCGGGAGATATGAGCAGTTCTTC. The chain employs TRBV6-1 and TRBJ2-1; 14 bases agree with TRBD2. Germline-derived CDR1 and CDR2 are MNHNS and SASEGT. The junction had 7 bases not matched to a gene; V was cut back by 4 bases and J by 8 bases. The CDR3 has 16 amino acids.

The rearrangement links TRBV11-2 to TRBJ2-7, with D perhaps matching TRBD2 (6 bases). V lost 5 bases and J 6 bases, leaving 17 bases between the germline ends. This CDR3 region has 14 residues. The germline V gene has CDR1 SGHAT and CDR2 FQNNGV. Here the CDR3 reads CASSTVAANPEQYF. DNA of the CDR3: TGTGCCAGCAGCACGGTAGCGGCCAACCCCGAGCAGTACTTC.

The chain is built from TRBV5-1 and TRBJ2-2, with 9 bases identical to TRBD1. Per the germline V gene, CDR1 is SGHRS and CDR2 is YFSETQ. There are 15 residues in the CDR3. With V trimmed by 3 bases and J by 3 bases, 3 bases remained unmatched. CDR3 nucleotides: TGCGCCAGCAGCTCAGACAGGGGGGACACCGGGGAGCTGTTTTTT. Translating gives CASSSDRGDTGELFF.

The genes are TRBV20-1 and TRBJ2-7; 7 bases fit TRBD2. Per the germline V gene, CDR1 is DFQATT and CDR2 is SNEGSKA (reference sequence). This CDR3 is 13 amino acids long. V lost 6 bases, J lost 7 bases, and 12 bases stayed unmatched. CDR3 protein: CSASTQRGGEQYF. Written as DNA, the CDR3 is TGCAGTGCGAGTACCCAGCGGGGAGGGGAGCAGTACTTC.

This sequence joins TRBV19 and TRBJ1-4, with D unclear. Germline lookup yields CDR1 LNHDA and CDR2 SQIVND (reference sequence). The CDR3 spans 16 residues. V gave up 3 bases and J gave up 2 bases, with 13 bases separating them. The CDR3 DNA is TGTGCCAGTAGTATCCTCGTGAGTCGGACTAATGAAAAACTGTTTTTT. It encodes CASSILVSRTNEKLFF.

This rearrangement joins TRBV5-1 to TRBJ2-6; D unresolved. The CDR3 has 16 residues. The V and J ends lost 0 bases and 0 bases respectively, with 7 bases between them. CDR1 and CDR2 from the germline V gene are SGHRS and YFSETQ. The CDR3 DNA reads as TGCGCCAGCAGCTTGGAGTCTAGCTCTGGGGCCAACGTCCTGACTTTC. Its protein is CASSLESSSGANVLTF.

There are a few counts of this clone. The chain combines TRBV21-1 with TRBJ2-7; the table's D call of TRBD1 was not tested on the DNA. TRBV21-1 is termed a pseudogene. The CDR3 is 17 amino acids. This chain's CDR3 is CATSQIRQGLSSYEQYF. The CDR3 DNA reads as TGTGCCACTAGCCAGATCCGACAGGGACTGAGCTCCTACGAGCAGTACTTC.

The V and J genes are TRBV11-2 and TRBJ2-7; possible D gene TRBD1, 6 bases. V was pared by 5 bases and J by 2 bases, with 16 bases between. CDR3 size: 15 residues. Germline lookup yields CDR1 SGHAT and CDR2 FQNNGV. The CDR3: CASSPTGQETYEQYF. CDR3 DNA sequence: TGTGCCAGCAGCCCTACAGGGCAGGAAACCTACGAGCAGTACTTC.

The V call is TRBV30, the J call TRBJ2-5, with 9 bases fitting TRBD2. CDR3 length: 14 residues. Trimming cost V 2 bases and J 3 bases; bases outside gene matches: 4. CDR1 GTSNPN and CDR2 SVGIG come from the germline V gene (reference sequence). CDR3 DNA: TGTGCCTGGAGTCTGAGCGGGGGGAAAGAGACCCAGTACTTC. Amino acids: CAWSLSGGKETQYF.

This chain uses TRBV15 with TRBJ1-2; D call uncertain. Germline V gene data show CDR1 as LNHNV and CDR2 as YYDKDF (reference sequence). CDR3 length: 14 residues. V lost 0 bases and J 4 bases, leaving 9 bases between the germline ends. The CDR3 DNA reads TGTGCCACCAGCAGAGAGAATGGCACCTATGGCTACACCTTC. Translation: CATSRENGTYGYTF. The variable domain in full, with the rest retrieved from reference TRBV15 and TRBJ1-2, is DAMVIQNPRYQVTQFGKPVTLSCSQTLNHNVMYWYQQKSSQAPKLLFHYYDKDFNNEADTPDNFQSRRPNTSFCFLDIRSPGLGDTAMYLCATSRENGTYGYTFGSGTRLTVV.

This clone was found once. The chain couples TRBV4-1 to TRBJ1-5; weak D call: TRBD1 (5 bases). Germline V gene data show CDR1 as MGHRA and CDR2 as YSYEKL. Trimming shortened V by 1 base and J by 2 bases, and 12 bases separated the two germline ends. The CDR3 contains 16 residues. This CDR3 is CASSQVGGGGNQPQHF. CDR3 in DNA: TGCGCCAGCAGCCAAGTTGGGGGAGGTGGCAATCAGCCCCAGCATTTT.

The chain joins TRBV27 to TRBJ1-1, with a possible D match to TRBD1 (5 bases). CDR1 and CDR2 from the germline V gene are MNHEY and SMNVEV (reference sequence). Trimming cost V 4 bases and J 1 base, with 10 bases left between them. This CDR3 is built from 14 residues. CDR3 amino acids: CASSSKTGNTEAFF. The CDR3 DNA reads as TGTGCCAGCAGTTCAAAAACAGGGAACACTGAAGCTTTCTTT.

The V and J genes are TRBV6-5 and TRBJ1-2, with 7 bases aligning to TRBD1. CDR3 length: 12 residues. Germline CDR1 and CDR2: MNHEY and SVGAGI. Trimming cost V 5 bases and J 8 bases; bases outside gene matches: 5. In nucleotides, the CDR3 is TGTGCCAGCAGTACAGGGGTAGGGGGCTACACCTTC. This translates into CASSTGVGGYTF.

This chain links TRBV3-1 (or the pseudogene TRBV3-2) with TRBJ2-2; 7 bases match TRBD2. V shed 5 bases and J 6 bases; nucleotides not matched to a gene: 6. The CDR3 is 14 residues long. The germline gives CDR1 LGHDT, CDR2 YNNKEL (reference sequence). This CDR3 is CASSTGGTAGELFF. CDR3 DNA sequence: TGTGCCAGCAGCACGGGGGGAACCGCCGGGGAGCTGTTTTTT.

This chain links TRBV3-1 (or the pseudogene TRBV3-2) with TRBJ1-2; D gene uncertain. The CDR3 runs to 14 residues. The ends were cut back, 4 bases at V and 0 bases at J, with 9 bases in the middle. Germline V lookup: CDR1 LGHDT, CDR2 YNNKEL (reference sequence). CDR3 DNA: TGTGCCAGCAGCCCCACGAGAACTAACTATGGCTACACCTTC. Amino acid sequence: CASSPTRTNYGYTF.

The chain carries TRBV5-5 and TRBJ1-1; D is possibly TRBD1 (5 bases). The CDR3 extends over 15 amino acids. The V gene lost 0 bases and the J gene lost 6 bases, with 15 bases spanning the gap. CDR1 SGHKS and CDR2 YYEKEE come from the germline V gene (reference sequence). In DNA form, the CDR3 reads TGTGCCAGCAGCTTGGAAAGGGCCAGGGTGGCTGAAGCTTTCTTT. Amino acid sequence: CASSLERARVAEAFF. The entire variable domain, with the rest obtained from reference TRBV5-5 and TRBJ1-1, is as follows: DAGVTQSPTHLIKTRGQQVTLRCSPISGHKSVSWYQQVLGQGPQFIFQYYEKEERGRGNFPDRFSARQFPNYSSELNVNALLLGDSALYLCASSLERARVAEAFFGQGTRLTVV.

The J gene is TRBJ2-7, the V gene TRBV3-1 (or the pseudogene TRBV3-2); D is possibly TRBD1 (6 bases). Trimming left V 0 bases short and J 0 bases short, with 6 bases between. The length of the CDR3 is 14 residues. Germline V lookup: CDR1 LGHDT, CDR2 YNNKEL (reference sequence). The CDR3 loop reads CASSQEDSSYEQYF. The DNA of the CDR3 is TGTGCCAGCAGCCAAGAGGACAGCTCCTACGAGCAGTACTTC.

CDR3 bases: TGTGCCACCAGTGACTCGACGGGAAGGACCGGGGAGCTGTTTTTT. This translates into CATSDSTGRTGELFF. This rearrangement joins TRBV24-1 to TRBJ2-2, with D possibly being TRBD2 (5 bases). This CDR3 contains 15 residues. Germline CDR1 KGHDR, CDR2 SFDVKD. Trimming cost V 4 bases and J 5 bases, with 13 bases left between them.

The V gene is TRBV4-1, the J gene TRBJ2-7; a possible D gene is TRBD2 (5 bases). The CDR3 spans 14 residues. Germline V lookup: CDR1 MGHRA, CDR2 YSYEKL. Deletions cut 0 bases from V and 7 bases from J, with 13 bases between. CDR3 bases: TGCGCCAGCAGCCAAGAGAACAATCCGGGGGAGCAGTACTTC. It translates to CASSQENNPGEQYF.

The chain links TRBV6-2 or TRBV6-3 to TRBJ2-1; the match to TRBD2 covers 10 bases. V dropped 6 bases and J dropped 0; count of bases not matched to a gene: 8. The CDR3 is 17 amino acids. In germline, CDR1 is MNHEY, CDR2 SVGEGT. DNA of the CDR3: TGTGCCAGCAGCCAAGTGACTAGCGGGTTCTCCTACAATGAGCAGTTCTTC. This translates into CASSQVTSGFSYNEQFF.